This T cell receptor (beta chain) appears in the sequencing data of a study of shared clonotypes between healthy human individuals. Using immunoSEQ multiplex PCR, the repertoire was profiled, and TCRdb retains in-frame clones only, with some absent. The sample holds over a million clones; 98% are singletons and the top ten take approximately 0.38%. The CDR3 runs 15 residues. Germline loops: CDR1 MGHRA, CDR2 YSYEKL. V lost 2 bases and J lost 7, with 17 bases in between. The specimen sequenced was naive CD4+ T cells sorted from blood. Subset of the sample: CD45RA+ positively selected. The clonotype originates from a man aged 25 to 45 in good health. V and J are TRBV4-1 and TRBJ2-5, with D uncertain. The CDR3 protein is CASSQLPGPLRTQYF. Written as DNA, the CDR3 is TGCGCCAGCAGCCAATTGCCGGGCCCCCTTCGGACCCAGTACTTC.